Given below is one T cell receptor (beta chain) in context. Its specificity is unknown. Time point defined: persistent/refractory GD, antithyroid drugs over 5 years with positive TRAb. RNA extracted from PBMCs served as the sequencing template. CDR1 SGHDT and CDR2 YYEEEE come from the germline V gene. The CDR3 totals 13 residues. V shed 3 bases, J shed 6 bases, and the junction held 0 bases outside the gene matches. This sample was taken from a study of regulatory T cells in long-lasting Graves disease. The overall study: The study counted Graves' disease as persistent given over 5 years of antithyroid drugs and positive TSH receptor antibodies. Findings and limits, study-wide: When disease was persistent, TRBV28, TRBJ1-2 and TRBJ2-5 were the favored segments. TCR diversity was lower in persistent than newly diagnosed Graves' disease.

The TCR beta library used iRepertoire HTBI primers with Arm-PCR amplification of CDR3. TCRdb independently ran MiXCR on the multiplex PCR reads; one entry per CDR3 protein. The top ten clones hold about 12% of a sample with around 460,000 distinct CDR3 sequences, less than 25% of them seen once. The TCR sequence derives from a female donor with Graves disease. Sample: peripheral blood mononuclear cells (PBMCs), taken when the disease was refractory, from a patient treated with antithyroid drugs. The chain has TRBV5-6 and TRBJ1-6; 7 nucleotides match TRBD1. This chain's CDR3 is CASSWTGNSPLHF. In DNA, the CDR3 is TGTGCCAGCAGCTGGACAGGTAATTCACCCCTCCACTTT.